This T cell receptor beta chain is drawn from a study of blood T cells in healthy people across ages (dated by TCRdb to about 2015). With regard to the full study: Template switching captured roughly one uniquely barcoded TCR beta cDNA molecule per two T cells in model experiments. To track age-related changes in TCR beta repertoire diversity, the study relied on deep sequencing normalized with unique cDNA molecular identifiers. The donors were split into four age groups: young (average around 15 years), middle-aged (about 40), aged (approximately 60) and long-lived (82). To avoid experimental bias, donors of different ages were randomly spread across the sequencing lanes. For two donors (one aged 18 to 30 and one aged 80 or older), the study analyzed two additional independent replicas of 1 million unique cDNA reads from the same blood draw. The paper's findings and limits, for the study overall: Donor CMV infection status was unknown, potentially confounding age-related changes in expanded clonotypes. As age increased, observed TCR beta diversity per million T cells dropped in a roughly linear way, and a significant reduction was already evident by age about 40. Compared with the aged group, the long-lived group had more naive CD4+ T cells, fewer expanded clones and increased TCR diversity, suggesting age selection. Estimates of total diversity based on one million sequenced T cells were considered lower bounds and underestimates. Bulk unsorted PBMC profiling prevented conclusive comparison of naive and antigen-experienced compartments. A strong correlation was found between observed TCR beta diversity and the percentage of naive T cells measured by flow cytometry.

With respect to this clonotype: The clone's antigen remains unknown. The record has no base qualities; no much larger clone is one base away.

Libraries were constructed by 5' RACE. Sequencer: Illumina HiSeq 2500. The second PCR ran for about 6 to 11 cycles and used a J-beta primer mix along with a sample-barcoded 5' primer. A template-switch 5' adaptor carrying 12 random nucleotides introduced a unique molecular identifier onto each TCR beta cDNA molecule. Each sample yielded at least 2.5 million CDR3-containing paired-end reads. All of the RNA was converted into first-strand cDNA using the Mint cDNA synthesis kit, with a TRBC-specific oligonucleotide serving as the primer. All cDNA was treated with uracil-DNA glycosylase and then went through a first 18-cycle PCR with the universal primers M1SS and BC2_uni_R. As for how the authors treated the data: Each sample was normalized by randomly selecting 1 million high-quality reads, each carrying a distinct molecular identifier. Reads sharing molecular identifiers were discarded rather than binned into consensus sequences. MiTCR, with a Q25 quality threshold and the strictest error-elimination algorithm, was used for CDR3 identification, clonotype clustering and error correction. A nonparametric unseen species model with Euler transformation was used to estimate a lower bound on total TCR beta diversity. In TCRdb, the public reads were trimmed at Q25 with fastp and aligned with MiXCR, with productive beta chains retained. Rows matching on CDR3 protein sequence are summarized as one entry with the most common DNA and genes. The V and J calls and clone size come from TCRdb's table, not from the authors' own analysis. The sample data list 1.2 million to 1.5 million distinct CDR3 sequences, and about 40% of these were observed just once. Together, the top ten hold roughly 7.9% of the sample.

Donors were a few dozen systemically healthy Caucasian individuals from Russia aged roughly 6 to 95 years. Each donor gave 8 to 10 milliliters of peripheral blood, drawn into EDTA-treated Vacutainer tubes. PBMCs were isolated by Ficoll-Paque density-gradient centrifugation, with at least 6.5 million obtained per sample. Total RNA was extracted from PBMCs with Trizol reagent, with at least 5.5 micrograms obtained per sample. For every donor, an aliquot of PBMCs went through flow cytometry to measure the percentages of naive CD45RAhigh/CD27high T cells. The CDR3 has 14 amino acids, counting the end cysteine and phenylalanine. Only CDR3 DNA remains: 42 bases, in frame from the first base. From a lookup of the germline V gene, CDR1 and CDR2 are MNHNS and SASEGT. V sheds 1 base and J sheds 3 bases, leaving 9 bases between their ends.

The rearrangement combines TRBV6-1 with TRBJ1-2; the D gene cannot be named for sure. The receptor was derived from a woman under 30 in good health. Sample: blood. At the DNA level, the sequence is TGTGCCAGCAGTGAAGTAAGGAAGCACTATGGCTACACCTTC. Its protein product is CASSEVRKHYGYTF.